This T cell receptor beta chain emerged from a study of PD-1 blockade in classical Hodgkin lymphoma. Study as a whole: Every 2 weeks, patients had 3 mg/kg nivolumab intravenously.

Comment on this clone: Its target is not known.

The CDR3 covers 16 residues. V lost 4 bases to trimming and J lost 2 bases, with 16 bases between them. Germline V gene data show CDR1 as MDHEN and CDR2 as SYDVKM. This table comes from immunoSEQ multiplex PCR, and its TCRdb copy is limited to in-frame clones, with some not included. Among under 40,000 clones listed, roughly four fifths were seen once. Study-level findings and limits: Complete responders showed a baseline diversity that resembled the diversity of newly diagnosed patients. Relapsed/refractory patients reportedly had the lowest baseline TCR diversity, below newly diagnosed patients, who were below healthy donors.

Relapses following autologous stem cell transplantation were seen in all patients, with brentuximab vedotin exposure varying. The clonotype originates from a human donor with classical Hodgkin lymphoma. Sequences were derived from peripheral blood mononuclear cells (PBMCs), sampled at baseline. This sequence joins TRBV28 and TRBJ2-3, with a tentative D call TRBD2 (6 bases). The CDR3 spells CASSSTPGDYTDTQYF. CDR3 in DNA: TGTGCCAGCAGTTCTACCCCGGGAGATTACACAGATACGCAGTATTTT. Using reference TRBV28 and TRBJ2-3 for the parts outside the CDR3, the full variable domain is DVKVTQSSRYLVKRTGEKVFLECVQDMDHENMFWYRQDPGLGLRLIYFSYDVKMKEKGDIPEGYSVSREKKERFSLILESASTNQTSMYLCASSSTPGDYTDTQYFGPGTRLTVL.